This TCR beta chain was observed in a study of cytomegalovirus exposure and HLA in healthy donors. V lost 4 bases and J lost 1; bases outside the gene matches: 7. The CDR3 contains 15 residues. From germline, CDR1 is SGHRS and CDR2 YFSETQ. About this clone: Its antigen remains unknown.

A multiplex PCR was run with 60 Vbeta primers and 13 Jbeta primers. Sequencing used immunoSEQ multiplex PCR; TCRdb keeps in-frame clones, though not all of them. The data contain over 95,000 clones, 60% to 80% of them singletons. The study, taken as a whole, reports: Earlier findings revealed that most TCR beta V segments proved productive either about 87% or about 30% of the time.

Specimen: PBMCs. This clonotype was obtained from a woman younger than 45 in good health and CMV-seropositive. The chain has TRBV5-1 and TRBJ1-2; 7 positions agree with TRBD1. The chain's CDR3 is CASSAQGPLNYGYTF. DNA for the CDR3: TGCGCCAGCAGCGCACAGGGGCCCCTTAACTATGGCTACACCTTC.